The T cell receptor (beta chain) described here comes from a study of T cell repertoires in cytomegalovirus infection. The V gene's germline CDR1 is MNHNS and CDR2 SASEGT. The CDR3 contains 17 residues. Trimming cost V 3 bases and J 2 bases, with 17 bases left between them. Comments on this clonotype: The antigen remains unidentified.

TCRdb passed the reads through MiXCR, listing each CDR3 protein once. The repertoire includes around 710,000 distinct CDR3 sequences, almost 30% of them detected once, and about an eighth sits in the top ten. The V and J genes are TRBV6-1 and TRBJ1-5, with D tentatively TRBD1 (6 bases). This specimen was cultured CD8+ T cells from PBMCs, taken from culture after CMV antigen stimulation. The sequence came from a human donor in good health (CMV status not recorded). Some clones in this sample may be carry-over from other donors' samples. The CDR3 is CASSDSNRVGGNQPQHF. The DNA for the CDR3 is TGTGCCAGCAGTGATTCAAACAGGGTAGGGGGCAATCAGCCCCAGCATTTT.